These 29 T cell receptor beta chains were sequenced from one sample in a study of T cell responses to AZD1222 COVID-19 vaccine. TCRdb keeps only in-frame clones here, not all; method: immunoSEQ multiplex PCR. The sample yields about 120,000 clones, under 95% seen once. The material was peripheral blood, obtained on day 0 of AZD1222 vaccination. The receptors stem from an adult in good health.

V is TRBV25-1 and J is TRBJ1-5; D is unclear. CDR1 is MGHDK and CDR2 is SYGVNS in the germline V gene. The V end lost 1 base, the J end lost 4 bases, and 5 bases lay between the germline ends. The CDR3 sequence is 13 residues long. The CDR3 nucleotides are TGTGCCAGCAGTGAATTGGGGAATCAGCCCCAGCATTTT. Its translation is CASSELGNQPQHF.

This clone was observed a single time. V is TRBV19 and J is TRBJ2-7; 8 bases map to TRBD1. The CDR3 runs 16 residues. V lost 6 bases to trimming and J lost 0 bases; unmatched junction nucleotides: 10. Germline V gives CDR1 LNHDA, CDR2 SQIVND (reference sequence). As DNA, the CDR3 is TGTGCCAGTAGAGGAGAGCGTACAGGGGGCTCCTACGAGCAGTACTTC. It specifies CASRGERTGGSYEQYF.

J is TRBJ1-4 and V is TRBV19; tentatively, D is TRBD1 (6 bases). CDR1 and CDR2 (germline): LNHDA, SQIVND (reference sequence). V dropped 1 base and J dropped 0 bases, with 6 bases sitting between them. The CDR3 spans 15 residues. Here the CDR3 reads CASSIGTATNEKLFF. The CDR3 nucleotides read TGTGCCAGTAGTATAGGGACAGCAACTAATGAAAAACTGTTTTTT. Full variable domain (rest looked up from reference TRBV19 and TRBJ1-4): DGGITQSPKYLFRKEGQNVTLSCEQNLNHDAMYWYRQDPGQGLRLIYYSQIVNDFQKGDIAEGYSVSREKKESFPLTVTSAQKNPTAFYLCASSIGTATNEKLFFGSGTQLSVL.

The sample holds one count of this clone. The chain carries TRBV5-4 and TRBJ2-1; 9 bases map to TRBD2. The CDR3 length is 15 residues. Trimming at V came to 5 bases and at J to 5 bases, leaving 8 bases not matched to a gene. Germline V gene lookup returns CDR1 SGHNT and CDR2 YYREEE (reference sequence). The CDR3 bases are TGTGCCAGCAGGATAGCGGGAGTATTCCACAATGAGCAGTTCTTC. Amino acid sequence: CASRIAGVFHNEQFF.

This clone was counted a single time. The CDR3 coding sequence is TGTGCCAGCGGTAGGTCTAGCGGGAAGGCAGATACGCAGTATTTT. It encodes CASGRSSGKADTQYF. The chain recombines TRBV2 with TRBJ2-3; 9 nucleotides match TRBD2. Germline V gene lookup returns CDR1 SNHLY and CDR2 FYNNEI. With V trimmed by 8 bases and J by 4 bases, 10 bases remained unmatched. This CDR3 has 15 amino acids.

The CDR3 nucleotides read TGTGCCAGCAGCTTATTCGAGGGACAGCCCCAGCATTTT. It translates to CASSLFEGQPQHF. The chain carries TRBV7-9 and TRBJ1-5; D is unresolved. Per germline, CDR1 SEHNR and CDR2 FQNEAQ (reference sequence). This CDR3 contains 13 residues. V lost 2 bases and J 7 bases, leaving 9 bases between the germline ends. The full variable domain, its missing parts supplied by reference TRBV7-9 and TRBJ1-5, is DTGVSQNPRHKITKRGQNVTFRCDPISEHNRLYWYRQTLGQGPEFLTYFQNEAQLEKSRLLSDRFSAERPKGSFSTLEIQRTEQGDSAMYLCASSLFEGQPQHFGDGTRLSIL.

The chain links TRBV12-3 or TRBV12-4 to TRBJ1-2, with 8 bases lining up with TRBD1. The CDR3 covers 13 residues. Trimming cost V 6 bases and J 4 bases; bases outside gene matches: 4. As DNA, the CDR3 is TGTGCCAGCAGCCAAACAGGGGGCTATGGCTACACCTTC. Its protein is CASSQTGGYGYTF.

The rearrangement links TRBV11-2 to TRBJ1-4; 7 bases line up with TRBD1. CDR3 size: 18 residues. CDR1 SGHAT and CDR2 FQNNGV come from the germline V gene. J lost 2 bases, V lost 5 bases, and 14 bases had no gene match. CDR3 loop: CASSHRQGRFETNEKLFF. CDR3 DNA sequence: TGTGCCAGCAGCCACAGACAGGGTCGGTTTGAGACTAATGAAAAACTGTTTTTT.

This clone has only one observation. This chain connects TRBV6-5 to TRBJ1-1; D gene unclear. The ends were cut back, 6 bases at V and 7 bases at J, with 18 bases in the middle. CDR1 and CDR2 (germline): MNHEY, SVGAGI. The CDR3 has 14 amino acids. CDR3 in DNA: TGTGCCAGCAGCATGGGTACCTACGGGGTTGAAGCTTTCTTT. Amino acid sequence: CASSMGTYGVEAFF.

This sequence joins TRBV6-5 and TRBJ1-3; D ambiguous. Trimming pared 7 bases from V and 2 bases from J, leaving 9 bases between. This CDR3 contains 13 residues. Germline V gives CDR1 MNHEY, CDR2 SVGAGI. The CDR3 is CASTNGPGNTIYF. The DNA of the CDR3 is TGTGCCAGCACCAACGGCCCTGGAAACACCATATATTTT.

The chain recombines TRBV10-3 with TRBJ1-6; D call uncertain. Germline CDR1 and CDR2: ENHRY and SYGVKD. This CDR3 comprises 14 residues. The germline V and J ends were trimmed by 10 bases and 9 bases, with 19 bases remaining between them. The CDR3, as DNA: TGTGCCACCTGGGAAGGACGGTGGGGTTCACCCCTCCACTTT. This sequence encodes CATWEGRWGSPLHF.

This chain links TRBV11-2 with TRBJ1-4, with unresolved D. This CDR3 comprises 16 residues. The V gene's germline CDR1 is SGHAT and CDR2 FQNNGV. The V end lost 0 bases, the J end lost 8 bases, and 16 bases lay between the germline ends. CDR3 amino acids: CASSLDPTFGGEKLFF. The CDR3 DNA is TGTGCCAGCAGCTTAGACCCGACATTCGGTGGCGAAAAACTGTTTTTT.

The V gene is TRBV12-3 or TRBV12-4, the J gene TRBJ2-7, with TRBD2 matching 13 bases. The CDR3 is 13 residues long. V dropped 6 bases and J dropped 4; count of bases not matched to a gene: 0. CDR3 protein: CASRLAGGYEQYF. The CDR3 nucleotides read TGTGCCAGCAGACTAGCGGGAGGGTACGAGCAGTACTTC.

In this sample, this clone turned up once. CDR3 region: CAISESTVQPQHF. The CDR3 region has the DNA TGTGCCATCAGTGAGTCGACGGTTCAGCCCCAGCATTTT. The chain recombines TRBV10-3 with TRBJ1-5, with D uncertain. The germline V gene encodes CDR1 ENHRY and CDR2 SYGVKD. V was pared by 0 bases and J by 6 bases, with 6 bases between. The CDR3 consists of 13 residues.

The chain has TRBV18 and TRBJ1-2; D possibly corresponds to TRBD1 (6 bases). Germline CDR1 reads KGHSH; CDR2 reads LQKENI. V was shortened by 3 bases and J by 4 bases, with 27 bases between the two germline ends. The CDR3 has 19 amino acids. CDR3 coding DNA: TGTGCCAGCTCACCTCTAGACCCCGGGGACACCTTGTTCGGCTATGGCTACACCTTC. Protein: CASSPLDPGDTLFGYGYTF.

Only one count was recorded for this clone. V and J are TRBV3-1 (or the pseudogene TRBV3-2) and TRBJ2-3, with D perhaps being TRBD1 or TRBD2 (5 bases each). The V gene lost 2 bases and the J gene lost 4 bases, with 16 bases spanning the gap. Germline values: CDR1 LGHDT, CDR2 YNNKEL (reference sequence). This CDR3 region has 16 residues. DNA for the CDR3: TGTGCCAGCAGCCAACTCGGGACCCCGGGTGCAGATACGCAGTATTTT. Amino acids: CASSQLGTPGADTQYF.

The chain is built from TRBV28 and TRBJ1-4; D is undetermined. Trimming left V 5 bases short and J 6 bases short, with 19 bases between. Germline CDR1 is MDHEN and CDR2 is SYDVKM. The CDR3 is made up of 16 amino acids. Here the CDR3 reads CASSPRPSRADEKLFF. The DNA of the CDR3 is TGTGCCAGCAGTCCCCGTCCCTCCAGAGCGGATGAAAAACTGTTTTTT.

The genes are TRBV27 and TRBJ2-7; D possibly corresponds to TRBD1 (6 bases). V was pared by 6 bases and J by 0 bases, with 21 bases between. Looked up from germline, CDR1 is MNHEY and CDR2 is SMNVEV (reference sequence). There are 17 residues in the CDR3. In DNA, the CDR3 is TGTGCCAGCAGAGCCACCCCAGGGACATCCCTCTCCTACGAGCAGTACTTC. This sequence encodes CASRATPGTSLSYEQYF.

This clone turned up a few times. V is TRBV18 and J is TRBJ1-5; D ambiguous. CDR1 is KGHSH, CDR2 LQKENI, per germline. Trimming pared 3 bases from V and 0 bases from J, leaving 12 bases between. The CDR3 has 16 residues. The CDR3 here is CASSPPAAHSNQPQHF. The CDR3 region has the DNA TGTGCCAGCTCACCTCCCGCGGCCCATAGCAATCAGCCCCAGCATTTT. Combining the CDR3 with reference TRBV18 and TRBJ1-5 gives the whole variable domain NAGVMQNPRHLVRRRGQEARLRCSPMKGHSHVYWYRQLPEEGLKFMVYLQKENIIDESGMPKERFSAEFPKEGPSILRIQQVVRGDSAAYFCASSPPAAHSNQPQHFGDGTRLSIL.

This rearrangement joins TRBV19 to TRBJ1-6, with D unresolved. This CDR3 is 12 amino acids long. Germline CDR1 reads LNHDA; CDR2 reads SQIVND (reference sequence). Trimming took off 2 bases at V and 4 bases at J, with 0 bases between the two ends. The CDR3 protein is CASSIYNSPLHF. The CDR3 DNA follows: TGTGCCAGTAGTATATATAATTCACCCCTCCACTTT.

The genes are TRBV14 and TRBJ2-5; the D gene is possibly TRBD1 (5 bases). There are 16 residues in the CDR3. Germline CDR1 reads SGHDN; CDR2 reads FVKESK. The germline V and J ends were trimmed by 2 bases and 2 bases, with 15 bases remaining between them. CDR3: CASSQRLSGYQETQYF. DNA of the CDR3: TGTGCCAGCAGCCAAAGATTGTCAGGGTATCAAGAGACCCAGTACTTC. The full variable domain, rest sourced from reference TRBV14 and TRBJ2-5, is EAGVTQFPSHSVIEKGQTVTLRCDPISGHDNLYWYRRVMGKEIKFLLHFVKESKQDESGMPNNRFLAERTGGTYSTLKVQPAELEDSGVYFCASSQRLSGYQETQYFGPGTRLLVL.

The chain has TRBV9 and TRBJ1-2, with 8 nucleotides matching TRBD1. After removal of 0 bases from V and 8 bases from J, the junction contained 3 bases not matched to a gene. Per germline, CDR1 SGDLS and CDR2 YYNGEE. The CDR3 length is 13 residues. The CDR3 protein is CASSVGAGGGYTF. The CDR3, as DNA: TGTGCCAGCAGCGTAGGGGCAGGGGGCGGCTACACCTTC.

The count of this clone is one. The chain is built from TRBV19 and TRBJ2-2; D ambiguous. CDR3 length: 14 residues. Germline V gives CDR1 LNHDA, CDR2 SQIVND (reference sequence). Trimming pared 3 bases from V and 4 bases from J, leaving 9 bases between. The CDR3 DNA is TGTGCCAGTAGTATCGTAGGGATCACCGGGGAGCTGTTTTTT. Its protein is CASSIVGITGELFF.

The chain uses TRBV5-1 and TRBJ1-4; TRBD1 matches 7 bases. V gave up 4 bases and J gave up 6 bases; unmatched junction bases: 6. The CDR3 consists of 14 residues. Germline CDR1 SGHRS, CDR2 YFSETQ. The CDR3 DNA is TGCGCCAGCAGCCCTGACAGGGTAGATGAAAAACTGTTTTTT. Amino acids: CASSPDRVDEKLFF.

This clone is a singleton in its sample. This CDR3 reads CASRGQGAGGYTF. The CDR3 DNA sequence: TGTGCCAGTAGGGGACAGGGGGCTGGAGGCTACACCTTC. This chain links TRBV19 with TRBJ1-2; 12 bases map to TRBD1. CDR1 is LNHDA and CDR2 is SQIVND in the germline V gene (reference sequence). Trimming at V came to 6 bases and at J to 8 bases, leaving 4 bases not matched to a gene. The CDR3 extends over 13 amino acids.

The genes are TRBV5-1 and TRBJ1-3; perhaps TRBD1 as D (6 bases). Germline CDR1 is SGHRS and CDR2 is YFSETQ. The CDR3 is 15 residues long. The germline V and J ends were trimmed by 7 bases and 0 bases, with 14 bases remaining between them. CDR3 region: CASRDNLDSGNTIYF. CDR3 DNA sequence: TGCGCCAGCCGGGACAATCTCGACTCTGGAAACACCATATATTTT.

This clone came up once. The J gene is TRBJ2-1, the V gene TRBV12-5; 12 nucleotides line up with TRBD2. The CDR3 has 16 amino acids. After removal of 5 bases from V and 9 bases from J, the junction contained 11 bases not matched to a gene. Germline assignment: CDR1 LGHNT and CDR2 FRNRAP. The CDR3 DNA reads as TGTGCTAGTGGTCCCCCCGCGGCTAGCGGGAGGGGTGAGCAGTTCTTC. Its translation: CASGPPAASGRGEQFF.

The chain carries TRBV6-4 and TRBJ1-6; D is undetermined. CDR1 MRHNA and CDR2 SNTAGT come from the germline V gene. V lost 3 bases, J lost 6 bases, and 6 bases lay in between. The CDR3 extends over 13 amino acids. Here the CDR3 DNA reads TGTGCCAGCAGTGAGCTGATTAATTCACCCCTCCACTTT. Its translation: CASSELINSPLHF.

This sequence joins TRBV10-3 and TRBJ2-1, with 15 nucleotides matching TRBD2. With 4 bases clipped from V and 4 bases from J, the junction kept 8 bases outside the gene matches. Germline CDR1 and CDR2: ENHRY and SYGVKD. The CDR3 runs 18 residues. The CDR3 bases are TGTGCCATCAGTGCCCCACCGGGACTAGCGGGGGGTTACAATGAGCAGTTCTTC. It codes for CAISAPPGLAGGYNEQFF.